Presented here are 3 T cell receptor beta chains from one specimen sequenced in a study of blood T cell repertoires in COVID-19 (TCRdb year 2020). Library construction relied on the immunoSEQ multiplex PCR assay. This immuneACCESS table, as held by TCRdb, lists in-frame sequences with V and J called but not all clones. Of the missing ones, under half trace to an unresolved V gene in checked studies; the others have no known cause. The sample table records 310,000 or so clones; about nine tenths of these occur just once. Jointly, the top ten make up around 10% of the sample. The sequencing sample was made of PBMCs or T cells enriched from blood (not recorded which). The receptors originated from a woman under 30 who had recovered from COVID-19.

CDR3 bases: TGTGCCAGCAGCCAAGCCCTGGGACTTCCGGCTTACAATGAGCAGTTCTTC. Translated, it gives CASSQALGLPAYNEQFF. This sequence joins TRBV3-1 (or the pseudogene TRBV3-2) and TRBJ2-1; TRBD2 might be the D (6 bases). This CDR3 has 17 amino acids. The germline V gene encodes CDR1 LGHDT and CDR2 YNNKEL (reference sequence). The V and J ends lost 1 base and 4 bases respectively, with 17 bases between them.

The CDR3 bases are TGTGCCAGCAGCGTGGCCAGCGGGAGTGTCGAGGAGCAGTTCTTC. Its translation is CASSVASGSVEEQFF. The chain recombines TRBV9 with TRBJ2-1; 8 bases are a match to TRBD2. The ends lost 2 bases at V and 10 bases at J; junction bases unmatched: 11. The CDR3 extends over 15 amino acids. From germline, CDR1 is SGDLS and CDR2 YYNGEE.

This sequence joins TRBV5-6 and TRBJ2-3, with D perhaps matching TRBD1 (6 bases). The germline gives CDR1 SGHDT, CDR2 YYEEEE. V was clipped by 4 bases and J by 7 bases, with 16 bases between them. CDR3 length: 14 amino acids. The CDR3 nucleotides are TGTGCCAGCAGCCCAGGGGATCTGCGTAATACGCAGTATTTT. The encoded protein is CASSPGDLRNTQYF.